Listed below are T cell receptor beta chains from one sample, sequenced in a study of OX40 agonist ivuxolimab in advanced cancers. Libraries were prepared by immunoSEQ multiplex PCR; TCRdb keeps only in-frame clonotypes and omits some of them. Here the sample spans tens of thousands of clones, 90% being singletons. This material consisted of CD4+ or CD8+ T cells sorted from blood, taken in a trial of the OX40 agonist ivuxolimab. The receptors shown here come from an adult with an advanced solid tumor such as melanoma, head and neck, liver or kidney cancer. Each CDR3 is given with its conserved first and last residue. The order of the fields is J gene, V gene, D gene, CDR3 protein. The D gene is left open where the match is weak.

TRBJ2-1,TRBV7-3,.,CASSKRDTFSEQFF
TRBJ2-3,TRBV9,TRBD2,CASSPREGITDTQYF
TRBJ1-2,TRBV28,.,CASSAQVNYGYTF
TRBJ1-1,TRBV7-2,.,CASSFNRESEAFF
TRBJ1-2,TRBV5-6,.,CASSTGPYGYTF
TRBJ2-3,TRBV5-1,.,CASSSGWQVFLTDTQYF
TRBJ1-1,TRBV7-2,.,CASSLGRMNTEAFF
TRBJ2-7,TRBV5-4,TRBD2,CASSTPTSGRAYEQYF
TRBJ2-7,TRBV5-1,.,CASSLEKGTSSVQYF
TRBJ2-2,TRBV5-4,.,CASSPDSRSGELFF
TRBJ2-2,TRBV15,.,CATSRDLPASGTGELFF
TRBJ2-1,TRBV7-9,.,CASSLQGGRDEQFF
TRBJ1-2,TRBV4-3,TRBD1,CASSHLKGQGGYGYTF
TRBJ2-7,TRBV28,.,CASSLTPDRDYEQYF
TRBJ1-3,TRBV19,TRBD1,CASKDRGLWYGNTIYF
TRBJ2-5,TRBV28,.,CASSRWVRDETQYF
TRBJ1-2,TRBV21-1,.,CASSKDYIAKGGYTF
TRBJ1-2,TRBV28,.,CASSFRLSGYTF
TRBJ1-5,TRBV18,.,CASSPWTNKNQPQHF
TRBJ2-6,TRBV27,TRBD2,CASRSPSGRGGANVLTF
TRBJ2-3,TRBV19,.,CASSRLQDTQYF
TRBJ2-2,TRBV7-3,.,CASSPRGGHGELFF
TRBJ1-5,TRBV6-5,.,CASSELEGPHF
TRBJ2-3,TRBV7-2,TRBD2,CASSLGAGVTDTQYF
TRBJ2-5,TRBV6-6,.,CATTGLGEETQYF
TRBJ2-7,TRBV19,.,CASSWDSSSSYEQYF
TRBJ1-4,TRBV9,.,CASSGGRAEKLFF
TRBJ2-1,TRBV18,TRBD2,CASSPRTSGTTYNEQFF
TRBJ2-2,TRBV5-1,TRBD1,CASSRSQGAAGELFF
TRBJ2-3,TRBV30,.,CAWSLDYTSTDTQYF
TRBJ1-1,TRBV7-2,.,CASSLAGAEAFF